What follows is one T cell receptor beta chain and its context. Its cognate antigen is unknown. Sequencing was at deep level. Measured with immunoSEQ multiplex PCR; TCRdb has only the in-frame clones, and not every one. The sample records roughly 2,300,000 clones, roughly 90% being singletons. The sample originates from a study of shared clonotypes between healthy human individuals. Regarding the study as a whole: Clonotype sharing among donors, it was expected, would be affected by sequencing depth. Memory subsets generally showed lower estimated richness than naive subsets. Collection of samples was limited to blood; tissue repertoires likely differ.

This CDR3 is built from 11 residues. From germline, CDR1 is SQVTM and CDR2 ANQGSEA. Trimming removed 6 bases from V and 8 bases from J, with 10 bases in between. The genes are TRBV29-1 and TRBJ1-4, with D possibly being TRBD1 (5 bases). The sequencing input was naive CD4+ T cells from PBMCs. The subset here: CD45RA+ positively selected. This clonotype was sampled from a man aged 18 to 30 in good health. Some clones in this sample may be carry-over from other donors' samples. The CDR3 loop is CSVGTREKLFF. CDR3 nucleotides: TGCAGCGTGGGGACTCGAGAAAAACTGTTTTTT.